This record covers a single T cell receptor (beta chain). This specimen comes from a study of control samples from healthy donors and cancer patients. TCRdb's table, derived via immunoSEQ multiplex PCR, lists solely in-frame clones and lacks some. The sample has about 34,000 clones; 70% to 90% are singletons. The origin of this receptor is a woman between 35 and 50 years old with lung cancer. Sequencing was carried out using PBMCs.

The CDR3 DNA is TGCGCCAGCAGCTGGACTAGCGGGGGGGGCACAGATACGCAGTATTTT. It encodes CASSWTSGGGTDTQYF. The rearrangement joins TRBV5-1 to TRBJ2-3; 15 bases map to TRBD2. V trimming: 3 bases; J trimming: 1 base; junction bases outside the gene matches: 0. The CDR3 is 16 residues long. Germline V gives CDR1 SGHRS, CDR2 YFSETQ.